The sequence of this T cell receptor beta chain was determined in a study of blood T cell repertoires in COVID-19. About the study: In each case, the material was cDNA or gDNA derived from T cells, B-cell-depleted T cells, or PBMCs.

Germline values: CDR1 SNHLY, CDR2 FYNNEI. The CDR3 totals 15 residues. Trimming removed 6 bases from V and 4 bases from J; junction bases left unmatched: 8. The repertoire was sequenced with immunoSEQ multiplex PCR; TCRdb's copy has only in-frame clones and lacks some. The data contain fewer than 200,000 clones, roughly 79% of them singletons. In this sample, this clone turned up once. The sequencing sample was made of peripheral blood. V and J are TRBV2 and TRBJ2-3; 9 positions match TRBD1. This TCR derives from a woman aged 40 to 50 with COVID-19, enrolled during active disease. The CDR3 protein is CASSPDRGKSDTQYF. CDR3 nucleotide sequence: TGTGCCAGCAGCCCGGACAGGGGCAAATCAGATACGCAGTATTTT.